The 18 T cell receptor beta chains in this list originate from one sample, sequenced in a study of T cell repertoires in aging, cancer and after chemotherapy. Amplification of TCR beta used genomic DNA extracted from peripheral blood. Rearranged V-D-J TRB sequences were amplified with a mixed TRB-A/B primer pool. TCRdb passed the multiplex PCR reads through MiXCR, listing each CDR3 protein once. In the table there are 4,000 or so distinct CDR3 sequences, 25% to 30% of which are singletons. The sample comprised blood. The source is a human donor in good health.

This clonotype is deemed medium-sized. This rearrangement joins TRBV29-1 to TRBJ2-7; unclear D gene. The germline V gene has CDR1 SQVTM and CDR2 ANQGSEA. The V and J ends lost 5 bases and 2 bases respectively, with 13 bases between them. CDR3 length: 13 amino acids. The CDR3 protein is CSVIEQSTYEQYF. The CDR3 coding sequence is TGCAGCGTTATCGAACAGTCTACCTACGAGCAGTACTTC.

In its sample, this clonotype is medium-sized. The chain links TRBV18 to TRBJ2-7, with D unresolved. This CDR3 region has 16 residues. CDR1 is KGHSH, CDR2 LQKENI, per germline. V dropped 3 bases and J dropped 5 bases, with 20 bases sitting between them. CDR3 nucleotide sequence: TGTGCCAGCTCACCGGTCCCCACCCGGGCTGGGGACGAGCAGTACTTC. This translates into CASSPVPTRAGDEQYF.

The chain's CDR3 is CASSRPGTGATEAFF. CDR3 DNA sequence: TGTGCCAGCAGTAGGCCCGGGACAGGGGCAACTGAAGCTTTCTTT. The rearrangement joins TRBV5-6 to TRBJ1-1; 10 nucleotides line up with TRBD1. Losses at the gene ends were 5 bases for V and 5 bases for J; bases not matched to a gene: 9. In germline, CDR1 is SGHDT, CDR2 YYEEEE. The CDR3 is 15 residues long.

The chain uses TRBV12-3 or TRBV12-4 and TRBJ1-1; tentatively, D is TRBD1 (5 bases). The CDR3 extends over 13 amino acids. V was clipped by 5 bases and J by 5 bases, with 12 bases between them. CDR3 amino acids: CASSVLGGTEAFF. CDR3 nucleotide sequence: TGTGCCAGCAGTGTACTCGGGGGGACTGAAGCTTTCTTT.

The chain combines TRBV6-6 with TRBJ1-5, with a weak D call TRBD1 (6 bases). V was clipped by 6 bases and J by 0 bases, with 15 bases between them. Germline assignment: CDR1 MNHNY and CDR2 SVGAGI (reference sequence). This CDR3 comprises 16 residues. The CDR3 DNA follows: TGTGCCAGCAGAACCGGGACAACTTATAGCAATCAGCCCCAGCATTTT. The encoded protein is CASRTGTTYSNQPQHF.

The CDR3 loop is CAIRPDSEQEYF. CDR3 bases: TGTGCCATCAGACCGGACAGTGAGCAAGAGTACTTC. This chain joins TRBV10-3 and TRBJ2-7, with a possible D match to TRBD1 (6 bases). The ends were cut back, 6 bases at V and 11 bases at J, with 17 bases in the middle. Germline values: CDR1 ENHRY, CDR2 SYGVKD. The CDR3 is made up of 12 amino acids.

In its sample, this clonotype was seen a few times. This rearrangement joins TRBV5-6 to TRBJ2-1; D not resolved. The CDR3 consists of 16 residues. Germline CDR1 and CDR2: SGHDT and YYEEEE. The ends were cut back, 1 base at V and 0 bases at J, with 11 bases in the middle. The CDR3 loop is CASSLSQDLSYNEQFF. Here the CDR3 DNA reads TGTGCCAGCAGCTTGAGCCAGGACCTCTCCTACAATGAGCAGTTCTTC. Full variable domain (rest looked up from reference TRBV5-6 and TRBJ2-1): DAGVTQSPTHLIKTRGQQVTLRCSPKSGHDTVSWYQQALGQGPQFIFQYYEEEERQRGNFPDRFSGHQFPNYSSELNVNALLLGDSALYLCASSLSQDLSYNEQFFGPGTRLTVL.

The gene calls are TRBV5-4 and TRBJ2-7; 11 bases line up with TRBD2. V dropped 0 bases and J dropped 4; count of bases not matched to a gene: 6. Germline V gene sequence: CDR1 SGHNT, CDR2 YYREEE (reference sequence). The CDR3 is 16 residues long. The CDR3 nucleotides read TGTGCCAGCAGCTTGGCCCCGACTAGCGGGATTTACGAGCAGTACTTC. Its protein is CASSLAPTSGIYEQYF.

The sample holds a few counts of this clonotype. The V and J genes are TRBV6-2 or TRBV6-3 and TRBJ2-2; 10 bases align to TRBD2. V was clipped by 4 bases and J by 5 bases; unmatched bases: 4. Germline CDR1 reads MNHEY; CDR2 reads SVGEGT. The CDR3 length is 15 residues. CDR3 sequence (DNA): TGTGCCAGCAGTTTGGCTAGCGGGAGAACCGGGGAGCTGTTTTTT. Translation: CASSLASGRTGELFF.

This clonotype is judged medium-sized (0.01 to 0.1%). The V call is TRBV27, the J call TRBJ2-1, with D tentatively TRBD2 (6 bases). Per the germline V gene, CDR1 is MNHEY and CDR2 is SMNVEV (reference sequence). The CDR3 length is 14 residues. Trimming removed 2 bases at V and 7 bases at J, with 12 bases between. The CDR3 here is CASSLLASSNEQFF. The CDR3 coding sequence is TGTGCCAGCAGTTTACTAGCGAGTAGTAATGAGCAGTTCTTC.

By its share, this clonotype is medium-sized. V gene TRBV29-1 combines with J gene TRBJ1-2; D unclear. The CDR3 runs 13 residues. Per the germline V gene, CDR1 is SQVTM and CDR2 is ANQGSEA. Trimming shortened V by 5 bases and J by 8 bases, and 18 bases separated the two germline ends. The CDR3 coding sequence is TGCAGCGTTTCAGCGGGCCTACGCTACGGCTACACCTTC. This gives the protein CSVSAGLRYGYTF.

This clonotype is judged medium-sized. CDR3 DNA: TGTGCCAGTAGTATGGCGCAGGCCAATCAGCCCCAGCATTTT. Its protein is CASSMAQANQPQHF. The chain carries TRBV19 and TRBJ1-5, with D unclear. The germline V gene encodes CDR1 LNHDA and CDR2 SQIVND (reference sequence). The ends were cut back, 3 bases at V and 3 bases at J, with 9 bases in the middle. The CDR3 contains 14 residues.

The chain links TRBV5-1 to TRBJ1-2; D gene ambiguous. V lost 4 bases and J 7 bases, leaving 17 bases between the germline ends. The germline gives CDR1 SGHRS, CDR2 YFSETQ. The CDR3 spans 14 residues. CDR3 amino acids: CASSPGSIGGGYTF. CDR3 sequence (DNA): TGCGCCAGCAGCCCTGGTAGCATCGGAGGTGGCTACACCTTC.

As regards this clonotype: The DNA is omitted, as the CDR3 cannot be located on it reliably, and the CDR3 follows TCRdb's listing. The chain has TRBV7-4 and TRBJ1-1; the tabulated D call, TRBD1, remains unverified against the DNA. Germline CDR1 and CDR2: SGHVT and SQSDAQ. The CDR3 is 20 amino acids long, termini counted. This chain's CDR3 is CASSIYLCSVDGQANTEAFF.

This rearrangement joins TRBV5-1 to TRBJ2-5; 11 bases agree with TRBD1. Per the germline V gene, CDR1 is SGHRS and CDR2 is YFSETQ. This CDR3 has 15 residues. V was clipped by 5 bases and J by 5 bases; unmatched bases: 8. The CDR3 is CASSLDRGPEETQYF. The CDR3 coding sequence is TGCGCCAGCAGTCTGGACAGGGGGCCCGAGGAGACCCAGTACTTC.

The genes are TRBV12-3 or TRBV12-4 and TRBJ1-2, with D uncertain. This CDR3 has 13 residues. V was trimmed by 6 bases and J by 7 bases, leaving 15 bases between them. The CDR3 spells CASSRINLLGYTF. The CDR3 bases are TGTGCCAGCAGCAGGATTAACCTGCTTGGCTACACCTTC.

This clonotype is large. The CDR3 reads CSVKLAGGGNEQFF. CDR3 nucleotide sequence: TGCAGCGTGAAATTAGCGGGAGGAGGCAATGAGCAGTTCTTC. V gene TRBV29-1 combines with J gene TRBJ2-1; 10 positions agree with TRBD2. Germline assignment: CDR1 SQVTM and CDR2 ANQGSEA. The CDR3 has 14 amino acids. Trimming cost V 6 bases and J 6 bases; bases outside gene matches: 8.

This clonotype is medium-sized within its sample. The chain recombines TRBV29-1 with TRBJ2-2, with 7 bases fitting TRBD2. J gave up 6 bases and V 7 bases, and 11 bases lay outside the gene matches. This CDR3 spans 14 amino acids. Germline V CDR1 and CDR2: SQVTM, ANQGSEA. The CDR3 nucleotides are TGCAGCGCGGGGGAGACCGCGGGGGCCGGGGAGCTGTTTTTT. This gives the protein CSAGETAGAGELFF.